Here is one T cell receptor (beta chain) with its context. The sample originates from a study of blood T cell repertoires in COVID-19. Overall study context: Sites in the United States, Italy and Spain provided acute and convalescent COVID-19 samples.

The study counted Cohort 3 donors as recovered given two negative PCRs, clearance, or symptom resolution. The data were produced by immunoSEQ multiplex PCR, yet TCRdb's version contains in-frame clones alone and is incomplete. The sample has some 200,000 clones; around 90% are singletons. Germline-derived CDR1 and CDR2 are SQVTM and ANQGSEA. Trimming at V came to 6 bases and at J to 5 bases, leaving 5 bases not matched to a gene. There are 14 residues in the CDR3. The chain combines TRBV29-1 with TRBJ2-3, with 13 bases fitting TRBD2. Source material: PBMCs or T cells enriched from blood (not recorded which). This clonotype originated in a woman aged 30 to 39 who had recovered from COVID-19. The CDR3 DNA follows: TGCAGCGTCCGGACTAGCGGGAGAGGAGATACGCAGTATTTT. Its protein is CSVRTSGRGDTQYF.